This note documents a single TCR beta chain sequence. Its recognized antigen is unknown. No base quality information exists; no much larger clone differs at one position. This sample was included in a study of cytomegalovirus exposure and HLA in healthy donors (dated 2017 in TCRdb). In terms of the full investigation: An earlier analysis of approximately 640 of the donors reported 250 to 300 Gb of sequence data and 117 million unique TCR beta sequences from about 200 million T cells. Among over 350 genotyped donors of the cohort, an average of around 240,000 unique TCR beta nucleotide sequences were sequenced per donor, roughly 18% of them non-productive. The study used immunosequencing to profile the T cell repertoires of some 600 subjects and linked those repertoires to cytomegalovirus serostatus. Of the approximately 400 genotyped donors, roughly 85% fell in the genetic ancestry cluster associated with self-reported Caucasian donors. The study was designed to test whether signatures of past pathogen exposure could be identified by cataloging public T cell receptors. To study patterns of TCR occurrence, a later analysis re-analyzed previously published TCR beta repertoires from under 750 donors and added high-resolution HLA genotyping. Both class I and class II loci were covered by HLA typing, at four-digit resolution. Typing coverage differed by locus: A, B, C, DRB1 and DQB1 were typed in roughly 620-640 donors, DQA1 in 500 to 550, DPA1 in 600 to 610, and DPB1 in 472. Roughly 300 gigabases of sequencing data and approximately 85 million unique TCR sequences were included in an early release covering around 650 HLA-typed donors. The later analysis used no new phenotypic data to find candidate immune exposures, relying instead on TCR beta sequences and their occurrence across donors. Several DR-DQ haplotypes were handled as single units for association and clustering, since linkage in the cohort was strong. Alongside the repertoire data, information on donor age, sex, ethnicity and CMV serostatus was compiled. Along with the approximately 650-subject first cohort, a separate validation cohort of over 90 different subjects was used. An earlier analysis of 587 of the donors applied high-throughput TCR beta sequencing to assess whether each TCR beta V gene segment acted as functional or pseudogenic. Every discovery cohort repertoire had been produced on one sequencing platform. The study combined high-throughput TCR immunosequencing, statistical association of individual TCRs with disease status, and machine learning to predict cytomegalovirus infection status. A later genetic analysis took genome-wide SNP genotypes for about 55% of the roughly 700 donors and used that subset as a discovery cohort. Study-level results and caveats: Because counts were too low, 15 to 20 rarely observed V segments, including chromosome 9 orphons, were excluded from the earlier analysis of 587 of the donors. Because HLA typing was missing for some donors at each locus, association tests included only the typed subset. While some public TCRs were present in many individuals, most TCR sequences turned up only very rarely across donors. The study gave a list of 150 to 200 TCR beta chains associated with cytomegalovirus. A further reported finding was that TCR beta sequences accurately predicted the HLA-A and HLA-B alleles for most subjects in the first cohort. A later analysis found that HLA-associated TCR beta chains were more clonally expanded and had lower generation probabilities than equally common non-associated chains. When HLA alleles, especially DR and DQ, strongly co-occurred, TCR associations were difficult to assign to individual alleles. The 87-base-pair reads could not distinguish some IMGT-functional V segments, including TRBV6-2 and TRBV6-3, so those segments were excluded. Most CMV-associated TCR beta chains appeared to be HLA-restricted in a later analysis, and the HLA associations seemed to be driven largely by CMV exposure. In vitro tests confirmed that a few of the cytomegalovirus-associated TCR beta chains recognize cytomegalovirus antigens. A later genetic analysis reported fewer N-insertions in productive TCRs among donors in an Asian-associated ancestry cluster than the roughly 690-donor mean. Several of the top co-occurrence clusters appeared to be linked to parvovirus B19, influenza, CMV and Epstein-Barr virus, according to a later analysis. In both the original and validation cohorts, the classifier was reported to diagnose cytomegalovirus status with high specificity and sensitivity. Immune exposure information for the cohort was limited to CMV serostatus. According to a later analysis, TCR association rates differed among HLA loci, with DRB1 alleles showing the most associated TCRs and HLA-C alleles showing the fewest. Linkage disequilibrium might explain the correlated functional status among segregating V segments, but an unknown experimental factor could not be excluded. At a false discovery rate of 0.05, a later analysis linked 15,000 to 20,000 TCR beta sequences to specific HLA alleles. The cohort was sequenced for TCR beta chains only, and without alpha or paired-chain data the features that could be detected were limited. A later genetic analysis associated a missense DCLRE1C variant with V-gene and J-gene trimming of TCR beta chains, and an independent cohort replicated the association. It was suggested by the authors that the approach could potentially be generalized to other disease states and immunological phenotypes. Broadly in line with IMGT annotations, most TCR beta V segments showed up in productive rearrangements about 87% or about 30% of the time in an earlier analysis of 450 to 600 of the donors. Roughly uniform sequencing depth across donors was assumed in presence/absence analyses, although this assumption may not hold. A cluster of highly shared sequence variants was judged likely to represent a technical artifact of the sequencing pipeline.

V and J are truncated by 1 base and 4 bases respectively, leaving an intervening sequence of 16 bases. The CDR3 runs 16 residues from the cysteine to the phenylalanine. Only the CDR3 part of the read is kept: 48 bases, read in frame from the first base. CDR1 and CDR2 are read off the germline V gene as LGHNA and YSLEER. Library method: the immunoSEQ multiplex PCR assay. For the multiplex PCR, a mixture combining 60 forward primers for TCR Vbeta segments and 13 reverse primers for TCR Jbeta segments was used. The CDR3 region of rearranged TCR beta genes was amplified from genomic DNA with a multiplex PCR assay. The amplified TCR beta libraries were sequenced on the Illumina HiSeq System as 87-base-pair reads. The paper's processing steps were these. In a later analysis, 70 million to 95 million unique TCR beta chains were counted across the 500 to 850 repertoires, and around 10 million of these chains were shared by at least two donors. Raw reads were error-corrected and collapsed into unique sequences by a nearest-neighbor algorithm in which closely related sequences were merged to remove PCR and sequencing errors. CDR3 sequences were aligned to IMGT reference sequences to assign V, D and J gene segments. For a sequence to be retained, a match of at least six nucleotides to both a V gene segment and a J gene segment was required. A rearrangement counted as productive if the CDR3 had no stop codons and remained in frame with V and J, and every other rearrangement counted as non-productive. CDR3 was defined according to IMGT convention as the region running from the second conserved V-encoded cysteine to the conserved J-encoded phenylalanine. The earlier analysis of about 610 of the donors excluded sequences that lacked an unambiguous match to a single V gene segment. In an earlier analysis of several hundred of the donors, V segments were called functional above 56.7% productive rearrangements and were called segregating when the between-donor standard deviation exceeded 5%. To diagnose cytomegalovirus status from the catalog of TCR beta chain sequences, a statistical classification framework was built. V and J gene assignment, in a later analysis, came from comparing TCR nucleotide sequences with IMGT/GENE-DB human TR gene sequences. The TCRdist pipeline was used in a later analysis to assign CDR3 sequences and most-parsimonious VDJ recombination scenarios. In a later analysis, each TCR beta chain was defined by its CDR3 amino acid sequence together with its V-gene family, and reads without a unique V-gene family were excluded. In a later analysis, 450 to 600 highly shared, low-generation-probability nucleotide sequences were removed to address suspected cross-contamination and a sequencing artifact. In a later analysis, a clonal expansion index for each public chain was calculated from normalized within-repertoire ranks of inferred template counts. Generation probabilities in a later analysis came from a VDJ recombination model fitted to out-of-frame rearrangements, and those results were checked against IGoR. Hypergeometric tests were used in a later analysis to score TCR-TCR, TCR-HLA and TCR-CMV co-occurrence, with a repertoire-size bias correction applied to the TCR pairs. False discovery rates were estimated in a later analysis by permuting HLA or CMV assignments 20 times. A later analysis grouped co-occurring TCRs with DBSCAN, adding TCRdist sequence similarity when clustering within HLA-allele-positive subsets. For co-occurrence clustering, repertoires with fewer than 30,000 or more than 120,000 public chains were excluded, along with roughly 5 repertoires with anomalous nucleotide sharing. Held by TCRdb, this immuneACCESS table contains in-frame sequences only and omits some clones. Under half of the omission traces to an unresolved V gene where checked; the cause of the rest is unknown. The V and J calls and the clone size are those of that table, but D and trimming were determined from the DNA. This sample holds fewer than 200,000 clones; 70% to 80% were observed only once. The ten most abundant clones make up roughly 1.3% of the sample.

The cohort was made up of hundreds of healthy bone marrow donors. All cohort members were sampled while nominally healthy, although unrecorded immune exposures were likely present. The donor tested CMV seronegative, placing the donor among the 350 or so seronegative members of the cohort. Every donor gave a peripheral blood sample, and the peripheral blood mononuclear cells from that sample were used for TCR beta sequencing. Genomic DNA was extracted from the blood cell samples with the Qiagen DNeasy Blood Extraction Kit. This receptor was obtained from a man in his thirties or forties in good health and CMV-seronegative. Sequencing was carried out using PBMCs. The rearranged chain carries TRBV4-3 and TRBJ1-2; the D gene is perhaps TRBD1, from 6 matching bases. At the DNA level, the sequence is TGCGCCAGCAGCCAAGTCCTTCGGTCCAGGGGCTATGGCTACACCTTC. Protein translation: CASSQVLRSRGYGYTF.